The 2 T cell receptor beta chains below were found in one sample sequenced in a study of blood T cells in healthy people across ages. With a J-beta primer mix and a sample-barcoded 5' primer, a second PCR ran roughly 6 to 11 cycles. TCRdb re-called the 5' RACE reads through MiXCR, storing one row per CDR3 protein. The sample carries 600,000 to 650,000 distinct CDR3 sequences, approximately 50% recorded once. Sequencing was done on a sample of blood. All receptors come from a man aged 60-69 years in good health.

The table lists this clonotype with many counts. The chain recombines TRBV25-1 with TRBJ2-3; 13 bases map to TRBD2. Per the germline V gene, CDR1 is MGHDK and CDR2 is SYGVNS. This CDR3 has 19 residues. J gave up 1 base and V 6 bases, and 13 bases lay outside the gene matches. CDR3 in DNA: TGTGCCAGCAGGGAAGACGGGACCGGGACTAGCGGGGGCACAGATACGCAGTATTTT. Translation gives CASREDGTGTSGGTDTQYF. Combining the CDR3 with reference TRBV25-1 and TRBJ2-3 gives the whole variable domain EADIYQTPRYLVIGTGKKITLECSQTMGHDKMYWYQQDPGMELHLIHYSYGVNSTEKGDLSSESTVSRIRTEHFPLTLESARPSHTSQYLCASREDGTGTSGGTDTQYFGPGTRLTVL.

The table lists this clonotype with a count of one. The genes are TRBV3-1 and TRBJ1-4, with D tentatively TRBD1 (5 bases). Germline V CDR1 and CDR2: LGHDT, YNNKEL (reference sequence). Trimming took 1 base from V and 2 from J, leaving 8 bases between them. The CDR3 is made up of 15 amino acids. Here the CDR3 DNA reads TGTGCCAGCAGCCAAGGGGAGGGGACTAATGAAAAACTGTTTTTT. It translates to CASSQGEGTNEKLFF.